These T cell receptor beta chains were read from a single sample in a study of PD-L1 blockade in urothelial cancer. Produced via immunoSEQ multiplex PCR; TCRdb's table is partial and in-frame only. The profile shows some 75,000 clones, more than 85% of them singletons. This material consisted of PBMCs, taken around atezolizumab (anti-PD-L1) treatment. These receptors all stem from an elderly woman with urothelial cancer. CDR3s include the opening cysteine and the closing phenylalanine or tryptophan. The D gene is left open where the match is weak. Clone size appears in some rows only: once, few, many, or a class for an expanded clone.

j_gene,abundance,v_gene,d_gene,CDR3aa,CDR3nt
TRBJ2-7,once,TRBV11-2,TRBD1,CASSASDRGLLSDEQYF,TGTGCCAGCAGCGCATCGGACAGGGGGCTGTTGTCTGACGAGCAGTACTTC
TRBJ2-1,-,TRBV27,TRBD1,CASRYRDRSDNEQFF,TGTGCCAGCAGGTACCGGGACAGATCCGACAATGAGCAGTTCTTC
TRBJ1-1,-,TRBV6-5,-,CASSYGGNTEAFF,TGTGCCAGCAGTTACGGCGGGAACACTGAAGCTTTCTTT
TRBJ2-3,once,TRBV5-6,-,CASISFGAGATDTQYF,TGTGCCAGCATCTCGTTTGGTGCGGGGGCCACAGATACGCAGTATTTT
TRBJ2-1,-,TRBV29-1,-,CSVNSLRDEQFF,TGCAGCGTCAACTCACTACGGGATGAGCAGTTCTTC
TRBJ2-1,-,TRBV7-3,-,CASSLTATATYNEQFF,TGTGCCAGCAGCTTAACCGCGACAGCTACCTACAATGAGCAGTTCTTC
TRBJ1-1,once,TRBV2,TRBD1,CASNLQGLMNTEAFF,TGTGCCAGCAATCTACAGGGGCTAATGAACACTGAAGCTTTCTTT
TRBJ1-4,-,TRBV7-9,-,CASSRIALRTATNEKLFF,TGTGCCAGCAGTCGTATCGCCCTCCGGACAGCAACTAATGAAAAACTGTTTTTT
TRBJ2-1,-,TRBV19,TRBD2,CASSIQAGGYNEQFF,TGTGCCAGTAGTATACAAGCGGGAGGGTACAATGAGCAGTTCTTC
TRBJ2-2,-,TRBV19,TRBD1,CASSRGQGANTGELFF,TGTGCCAGTAGTAGAGGACAGGGGGCGAACACCGGGGAGCTGTTTTTT
TRBJ1-1,-,TRBV30,TRBD1,CAWDRGATEAFF,TGTGCCTGGGACAGGGGGGCCACTGAAGCTTTCTTT
TRBJ2-2,-,TRBV10-1,-,CASSVSGLNTGELFF,TGCGCCAGCAGTGTTAGCGGCTTGAACACCGGGGAGCTGTTTTTT
TRBJ2-5,-,TRBV28,-,CASTFLGTRQETQYF,TGTGCCAGCACCTTCCTTGGGACTCGACAAGAGACCCAGTACTTC
TRBJ1-2,-,TRBV18,TRBD1,CASSPQGASGYTF,TGTGCCAGCTCACCACAGGGGGCATCTGGCTACACCTTC
TRBJ1-1,once,TRBV28,-,CASRRLEAEAFF,TGTGCCAGCAGGAGGTTAGAAGCTGAAGCTTTCTTT
TRBJ1-1,few,TRBV5-6,-,CASSFLNRDTEAFF,TGTGCCAGCAGCTTCCTAAACCGGGACACTGAAGCTTTCTTT
TRBJ2-3,-,TRBV6-1,-,CASSDIGQPSTDTQYF,TGTGCCAGCAGTGATATTGGGCAGCCAAGCACAGATACGCAGTATTTT
TRBJ2-7,-,TRBV27,-,CASSLGTAASTYEQYF,TGTGCCAGCAGTTTGGGGACTGCCGCTAGCACCTACGAGCAGTACTTC
TRBJ2-7,-,TRBV11-2,TRBD2,CASRGATSGLYEQYF,TGTGCCAGCAGGGGGGCGACTAGCGGATTGTACGAGCAGTACTTC
TRBJ1-1,-,TRBV5-1,-,CASSLGGRNTEAFF,TGCGCCAGCAGCTTAGGGGGTAGAAACACTGAAGCTTTCTTT
TRBJ2-5,-,TRBV10-1,-,CASSGSKASGAQYF,TGCGCCAGCAGTGGGTCGAAAGCCTCCGGGGCCCAGTACTTC
TRBJ1-2,-,TRBV28,TRBD1,CASSPRDRSYYGYTF,TGTGCCAGCAGTCCTCGGGACAGGTCATACTATGGCTACACCTTC
TRBJ1-2,-,TRBV18,-,CASSPPRDYGYTF,TGTGCCAGCTCACCACCGAGAGACTATGGCTACACCTTC
TRBJ1-3,-,TRBV28,-,CASSLPSSGNTIYF,TGTGCCAGCAGTTTGCCGAGCTCTGGAAACACCATATATTTT
TRBJ2-7,-,TRBV10-2,TRBD1,CASSLTGNEQYF,TGCGCCAGCAGCCTGACAGGGAACGAGCAGTACTTC
TRBJ1-5,-,TRBV19,TRBD1,CASSTIPGQRNQPQHF,TGTGCCAGTAGTACAATTCCGGGACAGAGGAATCAGCCCCAGCATTTT
TRBJ1-1,-,TRBV2,-,CASTLGVNTEAFF,TGTGCCAGCACCCTCGGGGTGAACACTGAAGCTTTCTTT
TRBJ2-7,-,TRBV19,TRBD1,CASSRDRVREQYF,TGTGCCAGTAGCCGGGACAGGGTTCGAGAGCAGTACTTC
TRBJ2-5,-,TRBV4-1,TRBD2,CASSQGTSGKRARETQYF,TGCGCCAGCAGCCAAGGAACTAGCGGGAAGAGGGCCCGAGAGACCCAGTACTTC
TRBJ1-1,-,TRBV6-5,TRBD1,CASSSGTGVFEAFF,TGTGCCAGCAGTTCCGGGACAGGGGTATTTGAAGCTTTCTTT
TRBJ1-1,few,TRBV30,-,CAWRSENTEAFF,TGTGCCTGGAGGTCAGAGAACACTGAAGCTTTCTTT
TRBJ1-1,once,TRBV5-1,TRBD1,CASSQPTGVLAEAFF,TGCGCCAGCAGCCAGCCGACAGGGGTATTAGCTGAAGCTTTCTTT
TRBJ2-3,-,TRBV5-6,TRBD2,CASSSGTSGPTDTQYF,TGTGCCAGCAGCTCCGGGACTAGCGGGCCCACAGATACGCAGTATTTT
TRBJ2-2,-,TRBV27,-,CASYSQFGNNRVFGELFF,TGTGCCAGCTATTCCCAGTTTGGGAACAACAGGGTCTTCGGGGAGCTGTTTTTT
TRBJ1-2,-,TRBV28,-,CASSDSPGYGYTF,TGTGCCAGCAGCGACAGTCCTGGTTATGGCTACACCTTC
TRBJ2-5,once,TRBV14,TRBD2,CASSQGLAGQETQYF,TGTGCCAGCAGCCAAGGACTAGCGGGACAAGAGACCCAGTACTTC
TRBJ2-1,once,TRBV7-9,-,CASILFNEQFF,TGTGCCAGCATCCTTTTTAATGAGCAGTTCTTC
TRBJ1-2,-,TRBV7-9,TRBD1,CASSLGTGQNYGYTF,TGTGCCAGCAGCTTAGGAACGGGACAGAACTATGGCTACACCTTC
TRBJ2-7,-,TRBV5-6,TRBD1,CASSFPGQGNEQYF,TGTGCCAGCAGCTTCCCGGGACAGGGCAACGAGCAGTACTTC
TRBJ2-2,-,TRBV7-3,-,CASSKNTPDRHNRRMNTGELFF,TGTGCCAGCAGCAAAAACACCCCAGACAGGCACAACCGCAGAATGAACACCGGGGAGCTGTTTTTT
TRBJ1-2,-,TRBV28,-,CASSTGNAINYGYTF,TGTGCCAGCAGCACAGGAAACGCAATTAACTATGGCTACACCTTC
TRBJ1-5,-,TRBV9,-,CASSVGRGGQPQHF,TGTGCCAGCAGCGTAGGGCGAGGCGGACAGCCCCAGCATTTT
TRBJ2-1,-,TRBV13,-,CASSSTTSPPRNEQFF,TGTGCCAGCAGCTCGACGACTAGTCCCCCTCGGAATGAGCAGTTCTTC